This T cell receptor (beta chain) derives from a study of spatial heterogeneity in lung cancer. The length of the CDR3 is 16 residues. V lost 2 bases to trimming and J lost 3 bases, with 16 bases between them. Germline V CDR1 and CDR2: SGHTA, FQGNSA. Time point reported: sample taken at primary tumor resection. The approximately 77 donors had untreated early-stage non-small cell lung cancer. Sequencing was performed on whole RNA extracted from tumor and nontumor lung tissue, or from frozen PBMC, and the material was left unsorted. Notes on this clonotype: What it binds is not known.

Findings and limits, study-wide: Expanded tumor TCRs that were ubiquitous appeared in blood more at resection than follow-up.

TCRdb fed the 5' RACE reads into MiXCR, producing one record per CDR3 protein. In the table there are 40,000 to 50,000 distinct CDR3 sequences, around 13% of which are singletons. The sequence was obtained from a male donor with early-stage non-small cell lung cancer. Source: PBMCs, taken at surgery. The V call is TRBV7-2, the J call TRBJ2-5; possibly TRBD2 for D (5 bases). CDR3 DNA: TGTGCCAGCAGCTTATATTCTAGCATTCTTAAAGAGACCCAGTACTTC. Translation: CASSLYSSILKETQYF.